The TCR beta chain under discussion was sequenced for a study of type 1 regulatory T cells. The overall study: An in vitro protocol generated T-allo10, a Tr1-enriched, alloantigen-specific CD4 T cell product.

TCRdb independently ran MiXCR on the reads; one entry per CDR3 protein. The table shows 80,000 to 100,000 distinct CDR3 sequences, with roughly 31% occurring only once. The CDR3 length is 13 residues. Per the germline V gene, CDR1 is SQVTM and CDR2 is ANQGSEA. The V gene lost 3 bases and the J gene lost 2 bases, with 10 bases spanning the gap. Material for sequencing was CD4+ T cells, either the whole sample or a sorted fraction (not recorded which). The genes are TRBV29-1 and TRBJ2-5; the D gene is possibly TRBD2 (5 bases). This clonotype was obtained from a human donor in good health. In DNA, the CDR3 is TGCAGCGTTGAGCCTAGCCTACAAGAGACCCAGTACTTC. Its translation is CSVEPSLQETQYF.